The 22 T cell receptor beta chains given below trace back to one sample, sequenced in a study of cytomegalovirus exposure and HLA in healthy donors. Here immunoSEQ multiplex PCR was the method, and the copy in TCRdb shows in-frame clones only, minus some. The table shows some 140,000 clones, with 85% to 90% occurring only once. Sequencing was carried out using PBMCs. The receptor set was obtained from a human donor in good health.

J is TRBJ2-1 and V is TRBV5-1; D uncertain. From germline, CDR1 is SGHRS and CDR2 YFSETQ. CDR3 length: 16 residues. V lost 0 bases and J 0 bases, leaving 10 bases between the germline ends. The CDR3 DNA reads TGCGCCAGCAGCTTGGCCCCCCATAGCTCCTACAATGAGCAGTTCTTC. Protein: CASSLAPHSSYNEQFF.

The chain couples TRBV4-1 to TRBJ1-1, with a possible D match to TRBD1 (6 bases). The length of the CDR3 is 13 residues. V lost 4 bases to trimming and J lost 3 bases, with 9 bases between them. Germline CDR1 reads MGHRA; CDR2 reads YSYEKL. The CDR3 DNA sequence: TGCGCCAGCAGCCGCAAGGGGGACACTGAAGCTTTCTTT. Translated: CASSRKGDTEAFF.

CDR3 sequence: CVSNPFAASYNEQFF. CDR3 sequence (DNA): TGTGTTTCAAACCCCTTCGCGGCGTCATACAATGAGCAGTTCTTC. V is TRBV6-1 and J is TRBJ2-1; D call uncertain. CDR1 and CDR2 from the germline V gene are MNHNS and SASEGT. CDR3 length: 15 residues.

The genes are TRBV9 and TRBJ2-5; 8 bases fit TRBD1. The CDR3 has 13 amino acids. Germline-derived CDR1 and CDR2 are SGDLS and YYNGEE. V was pared by 7 bases and J by 1 base, with 3 bases of the junction left unmatched. The CDR3 DNA follows: TGTGCCAGCTCGACAGGGGCCCAAGAGACCCAGTACTTC. Its protein product is CASSTGAQETQYF.

This clone was picked up a small number of times. The CDR3 is CASSLPTGTPYEQYF. In DNA form, the CDR3 reads TGTGCCAGCAGCCTGCCGACCGGGACACCCTACGAGCAGTACTTC. The chain recombines TRBV28 with TRBJ2-7, with D tentatively TRBD1 (6 bases). V was shortened by 6 bases and J by 2 bases, with 17 bases between the two germline ends. CDR3 length: 15 amino acids. The germline V gene has CDR1 MDHEN and CDR2 SYDVKM.

The V and J genes are TRBV11-2 and TRBJ1-2; 7 nucleotides match TRBD1. CDR1 and CDR2 from the germline V gene are SGHAT and FQNNGV. The V and J ends lost 3 bases and 8 bases, in that order; junction bases with no gene match: 6. This CDR3 is 13 amino acids long. In DNA form, the CDR3 reads TGTGCCAGCAGCTTTGACAGGGACGGCGGCTACACCTTC. Its translation is CASSFDRDGGYTF.

The chain links TRBV2 to TRBJ2-7; D is perhaps TRBD2 (6 bases). CDR3 length: 15 residues. V gave up 6 bases and J gave up 1 base, with 16 bases separating them. CDR1 SNHLY and CDR2 FYNNEI come from the germline V gene. The CDR3: CASSPIVGTSYEQYF. The CDR3 DNA reads as TGTGCCAGCAGCCCGATCGTAGGGACTTCCTACGAGCAGTACTTC.

The J gene is TRBJ2-7, the V gene TRBV19; 9 positions agree with TRBD1. V lost 0 bases to trimming and J lost 2 bases; unmatched junction nucleotides: 5. The germline V gene has CDR1 LNHDA and CDR2 SQIVND (reference sequence). The CDR3 contains 16 residues. The CDR3 sequence is CASSIDPRTGAYEQYF. The CDR3 nucleotides are TGTGCCAGTAGTATAGATCCCAGGACAGGGGCCTACGAGCAGTACTTC.

V and J are TRBV5-1 and TRBJ2-7, with D possibly matching TRBD1 (6 bases). V lost 0 bases and J lost 3, with 10 bases in between. The germline CDR1 and CDR2 sequences are SGHRS and YFSETQ. The CDR3 has 14 residues. The CDR3 region is CASSLVSGVYEQYF. CDR3 sequence (DNA): TGCGCCAGCAGCTTGGTCTCAGGGGTCTACGAGCAGTACTTC.

The chain employs TRBV7-6 and TRBJ1-1; 7 nucleotides align to TRBD1. The CDR3 extends over 13 amino acids. J gave up 6 bases and V 5 bases, and 6 bases lay outside the gene matches. Looked up from germline, CDR1 is SGHVS and CDR2 is FNYEAQ. CDR3 nucleotides: TGTGCCAGCAGCCCACAGGGGTGGGCTGAAGCTTTCTTT. Its protein product is CASSPQGWAEAFF.

The gene calls are TRBV4-3 and TRBJ1-2, with D unresolved. The germline V gene has CDR1 LGHNA and CDR2 YSLEER. V was pared by 1 base and J by 4 bases, with 13 bases between. CDR3 size: 15 residues. The CDR3: CASSQVLGTTYGYTF. CDR3 DNA sequence: TGCGCCAGCAGCCAAGTTCTGGGCACCACCTATGGCTACACCTTC.

The rearrangement joins TRBV18 to TRBJ1-1; 11 bases line up with TRBD1. Looked up from germline, CDR1 is KGHSH and CDR2 is LQKENI. Germline trimming cut 3 bases from V and 2 bases from J; bases unmatched to any gene: 8. The CDR3 has 17 residues. The CDR3 sequence: CASSPLGQGAGNTEAFF. The CDR3 coding sequence is TGTGCCAGCTCACCCCTCGGACAGGGGGCGGGAAACACTGAAGCTTTCTTT.

The chain recombines TRBV5-4 with TRBJ2-7; 8 bases fit TRBD2. Looked up from germline, CDR1 is SGHNT and CDR2 is YYREEE (reference sequence). V gave up 1 base and J gave up 7 bases; unmatched junction bases: 7. The CDR3 has 14 amino acids. For the CDR3, the DNA is TGTGCCAGCAGCTTGTCCGGGACTAGACGTGAGCAGTACTTC. Protein product: CASSLSGTRREQYF.

This rearrangement joins TRBV5-5 to TRBJ2-7; perhaps TRBD2 as D (6 bases). With 0 bases removed from V and 0 bases from J, the gap between germline ends came to 13 bases. CDR1 SGHKS and CDR2 YYEKEE come from the germline V gene (reference sequence). The length of the CDR3 is 16 residues. In nucleotides, the CDR3 is TGTGCCAGCAGCTTGGACCCCAGCGGGTACTCCTACGAGCAGTACTTC. The encoded protein is CASSLDPSGYSYEQYF.

This sequence joins TRBV5-6 and TRBJ1-1, with 7 bases that match TRBD1. Trimming took 3 bases from V and 1 from J; bases not matched to a gene: 3. CDR1 and CDR2 from the germline V gene are SGHDT and YYEEEE. CDR3 length: 14 amino acids. CDR3 sequence: CASSSGQRNTEAFF. The CDR3 DNA reads as TGTGCCAGCAGCTCGGGACAGCGGAACACTGAAGCTTTCTTT.

The sample holds one count of this clone. This chain uses TRBV9 with TRBJ2-2; unclear D gene. Germline CDR1 reads SGDLS; CDR2 reads YYNGEE. V lost 0 bases, J lost 6 bases, and 12 bases lay in between. The length of the CDR3 is 15 residues. CDR3 sequence reads: CASSVVGFNAGELFF. As DNA, the CDR3 is TGTGCCAGCAGCGTAGTCGGGTTTAACGCCGGGGAGCTGTTTTTT.

The J gene is TRBJ2-1, the V gene TRBV6-5; TRBD1 aligns across 10 bases. The CDR3 spans 15 residues. Trimming cost V 6 bases and J 7 bases; bases outside gene matches: 9. Germline CDR1 and CDR2: MNHEY and SVGAGI. In nucleotides, the CDR3 is TGTGCCAGCAGCCCTCGGACAGGGGGATTGAATGAGCAGTTCTTC. It codes for CASSPRTGGLNEQFF.

CDR3 nucleotide sequence: TGTGCCAGCAGCATGGACATACTATATGGCTACACCTTC. Its translation: CASSMDILYGYTF. This rearrangement joins TRBV5-8 to TRBJ1-2, with TRBD1 as a possible D gene (5 bases). CDR1 SGHTS and CDR2 YDEGEE come from the germline V gene. The CDR3 is made up of 13 amino acids. The V gene lost 4 bases and the J gene lost 5 bases, with 12 bases spanning the gap.

The V call is TRBV18, the J call TRBJ2-2; D remains unclear. The CDR3 has 12 residues. CDR1 and CDR2 (germline): KGHSH, LQKENI. The V end lost 2 bases, the J end lost 6 bases, and 4 bases lay between the germline ends. The DNA of the CDR3 is TGTGCCAGCTCACCATCGGCCGGGGAGCTGTTTTTT. Translation gives CASSPSAGELFF.

The CDR3 reads CASSLRALAVQETQYF. CDR3 coding DNA: TGTGCCAGCAGTTTACGTGCACTAGCGGTACAAGAGACCCAGTACTTC. The rearrangement uses TRBV28 and TRBJ2-5, with 8 bases lining up with TRBD2. V dropped 2 bases and J dropped 2; count of bases not matched to a gene: 7. The CDR3 spans 16 residues. Germline CDR1 is MDHEN and CDR2 is SYDVKM.

The chain combines TRBV5-1 with TRBJ2-1; 8 bases line up with TRBD1. The CDR3 totals 15 residues. CDR1 and CDR2 from the germline V gene are SGHRS and YFSETQ. The trim removed 7 bases at V and 3 bases at J, leaving 9 bases unmatched. CDR3 sequence reads: CASWPGGAGYNEQFF. For the CDR3, the DNA is TGCGCCAGCTGGCCAGGGGGCGCGGGCTACAATGAGCAGTTCTTC.

V and J are TRBV15 and TRBJ2-7, with 9 bases lining up with TRBD1. From germline, CDR1 is LNHNV and CDR2 YYDKDF (reference sequence). V was clipped by 5 bases and J by 5 bases; unmatched bases: 7. This CDR3 region has 14 residues. This CDR3 is CATSGEQGADEQYF. The DNA of the CDR3 is TGTGCCACCAGCGGCGAACAGGGGGCCGACGAGCAGTACTTC.